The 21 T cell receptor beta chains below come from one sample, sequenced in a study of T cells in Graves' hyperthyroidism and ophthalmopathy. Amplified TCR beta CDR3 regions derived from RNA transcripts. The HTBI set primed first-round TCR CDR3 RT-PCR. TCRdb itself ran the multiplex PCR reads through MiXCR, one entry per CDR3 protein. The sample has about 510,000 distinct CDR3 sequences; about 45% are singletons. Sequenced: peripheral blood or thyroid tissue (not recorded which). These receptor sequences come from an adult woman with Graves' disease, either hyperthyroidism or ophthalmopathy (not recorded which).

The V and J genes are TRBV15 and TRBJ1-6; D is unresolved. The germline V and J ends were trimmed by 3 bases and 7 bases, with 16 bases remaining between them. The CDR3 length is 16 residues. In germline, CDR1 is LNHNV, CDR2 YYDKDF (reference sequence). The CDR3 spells CATSSGLAVGNSPLHF. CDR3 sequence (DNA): TGTGCCACCAGCAGCGGCTTGGCGGTGGGGAATTCACCCCTCCACTTT. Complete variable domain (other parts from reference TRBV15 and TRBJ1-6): DAMVIQNPRYQVTQFGKPVTLSCSQTLNHNVMYWYQQKSSQAPKLLFHYYDKDFNNEADTPDNFQSRRPNTSFCFLDIRSPGLGDTAMYLCATSSGLAVGNSPLHFGNGTRLTVT.

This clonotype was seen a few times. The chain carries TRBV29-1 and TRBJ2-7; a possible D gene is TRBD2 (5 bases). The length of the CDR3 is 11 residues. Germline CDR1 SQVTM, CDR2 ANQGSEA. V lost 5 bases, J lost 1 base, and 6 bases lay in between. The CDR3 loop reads CSVRGSYEQYF. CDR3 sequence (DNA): TGCAGCGTTCGGGGTTCCTACGAGCAGTACTTC.

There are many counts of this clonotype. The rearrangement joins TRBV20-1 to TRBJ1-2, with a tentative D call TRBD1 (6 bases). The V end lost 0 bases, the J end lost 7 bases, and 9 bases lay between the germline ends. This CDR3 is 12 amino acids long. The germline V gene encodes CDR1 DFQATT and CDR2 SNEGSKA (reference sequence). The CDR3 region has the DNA TGCAGTGCTAGAGATCTAGGGGGTGGCTACACCTTC. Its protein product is CSARDLGGGYTF.

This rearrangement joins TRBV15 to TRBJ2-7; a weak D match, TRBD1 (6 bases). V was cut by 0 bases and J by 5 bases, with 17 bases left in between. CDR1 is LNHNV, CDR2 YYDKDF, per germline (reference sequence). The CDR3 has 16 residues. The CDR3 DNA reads TGTGCCACCAGCAGAGATCGGTCTGTGGGGGCCAACGAGCAGTACTTC. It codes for CATSRDRSVGANEQYF. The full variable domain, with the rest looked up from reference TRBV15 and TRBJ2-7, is DAMVIQNPRYQVTQFGKPVTLSCSQTLNHNVMYWYQQKSSQAPKLLFHYYDKDFNNEADTPDNFQSRRPNTSFCFLDIRSPGLGDTAMYLCATSRDRSVGANEQYFGPGTRLTVT.

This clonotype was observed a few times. CDR3: CASSFGSDGSNEKLFF. CDR3 DNA sequence: TGTGCCAGCAGTTTTGGTTCGGACGGCTCTAATGAAAAACTGTTTTTT. The chain is built from TRBV28 and TRBJ1-4; D call uncertain. The CDR3 sequence is 16 residues long. With 3 bases removed from V and 3 bases from J, the gap between germline ends came to 14 bases. CDR1 and CDR2 from the germline V gene are MDHEN and SYDVKM. Supplemented by reference TRBV28 and TRBJ1-4, the full variable domain reads DVKVTQSSRYLVKRTGEKVFLECVQDMDHENMFWYRQDPGLGLRLIYFSYDVKMKEKGDIPEGYSVSREKKERFSLILESASTNQTSMYLCASSFGSDGSNEKLFFGSGTQLSVL.

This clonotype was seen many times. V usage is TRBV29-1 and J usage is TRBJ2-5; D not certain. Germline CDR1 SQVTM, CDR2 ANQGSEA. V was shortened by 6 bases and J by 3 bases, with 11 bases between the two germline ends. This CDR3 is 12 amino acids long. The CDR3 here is CSVSYGEETQYF. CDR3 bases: TGCAGCGTCTCCTATGGGGAAGAGACCCAGTACTTC. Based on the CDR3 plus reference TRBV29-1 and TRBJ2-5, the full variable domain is SAVISQKPSRDICQRGTSLTIQCQVDSQVTMMFWYRQQPGQSLTLIATANQGSEATYESGFVIDKFPISRPNLTFSTLTVSNMSPEDSSIYLCSVSYGEETQYFGPGTRLLVL.

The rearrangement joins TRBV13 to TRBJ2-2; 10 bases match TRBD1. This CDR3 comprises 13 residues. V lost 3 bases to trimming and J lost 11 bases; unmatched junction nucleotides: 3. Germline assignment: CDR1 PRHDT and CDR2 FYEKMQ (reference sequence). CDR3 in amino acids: CASSFSTGGELFF. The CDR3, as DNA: TGTGCCAGCAGCTTCTCGACAGGGGGCGAGCTGTTTTTT.

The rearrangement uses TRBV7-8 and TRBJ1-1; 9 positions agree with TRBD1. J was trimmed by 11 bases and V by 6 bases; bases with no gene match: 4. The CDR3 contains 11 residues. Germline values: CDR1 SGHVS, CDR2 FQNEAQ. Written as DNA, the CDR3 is TGTGCCAGCAGGGGGACAGGGTTGGCTTTCTTT. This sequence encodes CASRGTGLAFF.

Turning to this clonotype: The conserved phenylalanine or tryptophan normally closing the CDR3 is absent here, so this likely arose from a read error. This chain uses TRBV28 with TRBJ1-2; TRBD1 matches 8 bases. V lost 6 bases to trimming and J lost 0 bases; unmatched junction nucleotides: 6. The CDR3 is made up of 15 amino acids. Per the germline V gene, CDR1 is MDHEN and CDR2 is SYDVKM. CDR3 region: CASRFNRGSNYGYTL. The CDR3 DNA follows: TGTGCCAGCAGGTTCAACAGGGGGTCTAACTATGGCTACACCCTC.

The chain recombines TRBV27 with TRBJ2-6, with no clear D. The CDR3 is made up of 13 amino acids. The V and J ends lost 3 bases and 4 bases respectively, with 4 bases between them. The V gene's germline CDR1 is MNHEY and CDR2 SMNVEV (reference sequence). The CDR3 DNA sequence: TGTGCCAGCAGTTTTCAGGGGGCCAACGTCCTGACTTTC. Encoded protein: CASSFQGANVLTF.

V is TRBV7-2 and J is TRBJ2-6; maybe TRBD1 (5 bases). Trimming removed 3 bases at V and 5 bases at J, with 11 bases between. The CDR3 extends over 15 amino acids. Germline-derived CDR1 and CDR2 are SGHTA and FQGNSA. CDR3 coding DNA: TGTGCCAGCAGCTTCAGGGCCCCCAGGGCCAACGTCCTGACTTTC. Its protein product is CASSFRAPRANVLTF.

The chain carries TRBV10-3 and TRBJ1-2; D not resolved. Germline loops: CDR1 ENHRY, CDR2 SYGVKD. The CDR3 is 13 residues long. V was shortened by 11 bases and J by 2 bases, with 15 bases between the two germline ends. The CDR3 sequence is CAVEPGRNYGYTF. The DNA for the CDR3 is TGTGCCGTGGAACCCGGGAGGAACTATGGCTACACCTTC.

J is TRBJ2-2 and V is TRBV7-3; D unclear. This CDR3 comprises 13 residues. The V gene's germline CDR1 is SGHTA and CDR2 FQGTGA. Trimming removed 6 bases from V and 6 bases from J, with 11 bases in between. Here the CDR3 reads CASRDAGSGELFF. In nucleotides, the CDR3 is TGTGCCAGCAGAGATGCCGGGTCCGGGGAGCTGTTTTTT.

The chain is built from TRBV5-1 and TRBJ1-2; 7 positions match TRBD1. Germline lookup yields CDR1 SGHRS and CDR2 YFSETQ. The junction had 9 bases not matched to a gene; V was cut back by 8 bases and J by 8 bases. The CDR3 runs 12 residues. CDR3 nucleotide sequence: TGCGCCAGTTCGACAGGGCTGGACGGCTACACCTTC. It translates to CASSTGLDGYTF.

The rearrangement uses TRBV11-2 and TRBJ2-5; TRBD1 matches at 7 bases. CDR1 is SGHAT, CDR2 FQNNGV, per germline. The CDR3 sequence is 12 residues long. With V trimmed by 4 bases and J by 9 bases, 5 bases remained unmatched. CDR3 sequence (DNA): TGTGCCAGCAGCTCGGACAGGACGGCCCAGTACTTC. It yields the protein CASSSDRTAQYF.

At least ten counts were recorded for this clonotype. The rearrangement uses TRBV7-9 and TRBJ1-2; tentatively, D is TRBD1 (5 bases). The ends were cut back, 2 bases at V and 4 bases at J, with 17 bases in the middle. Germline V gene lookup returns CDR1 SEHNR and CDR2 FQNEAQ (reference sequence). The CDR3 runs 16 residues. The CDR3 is CASSLLTGVKAYGYTF. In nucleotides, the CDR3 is TGTGCCAGCAGCTTATTAACAGGTGTAAAGGCCTATGGCTACACCTTC.

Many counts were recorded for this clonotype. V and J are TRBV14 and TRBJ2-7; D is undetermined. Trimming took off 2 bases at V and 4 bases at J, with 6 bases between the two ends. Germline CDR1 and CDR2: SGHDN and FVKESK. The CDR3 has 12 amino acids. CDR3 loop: CASSQLHYEQYF. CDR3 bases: TGTGCCAGCAGCCAACTGCATTACGAGCAGTACTTC.

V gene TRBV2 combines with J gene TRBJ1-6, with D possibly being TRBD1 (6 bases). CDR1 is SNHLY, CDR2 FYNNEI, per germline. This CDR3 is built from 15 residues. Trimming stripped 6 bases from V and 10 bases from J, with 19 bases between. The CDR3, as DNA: TGTGCCAGCAGCCCCCAACCGGACCAGGGGTCACCCCTCCACTTT. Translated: CASSPQPDQGSPLHF.

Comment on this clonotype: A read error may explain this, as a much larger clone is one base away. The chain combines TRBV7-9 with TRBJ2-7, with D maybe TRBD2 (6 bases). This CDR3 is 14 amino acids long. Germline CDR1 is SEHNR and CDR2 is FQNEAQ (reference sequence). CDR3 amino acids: CASSPHGSPYEQHF. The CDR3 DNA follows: TGCGCCAGCAGCCCCCACGGGAGCCCCTACGAGCAGCACTTC.

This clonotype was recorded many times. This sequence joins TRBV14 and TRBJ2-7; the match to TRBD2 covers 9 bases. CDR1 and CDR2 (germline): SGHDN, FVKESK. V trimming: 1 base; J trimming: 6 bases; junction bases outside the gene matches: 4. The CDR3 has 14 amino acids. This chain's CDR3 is CASSQAAGGREQYF. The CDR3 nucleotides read TGTGCCAGCAGCCAAGCGGCGGGAGGGCGCGAGCAGTACTTC.

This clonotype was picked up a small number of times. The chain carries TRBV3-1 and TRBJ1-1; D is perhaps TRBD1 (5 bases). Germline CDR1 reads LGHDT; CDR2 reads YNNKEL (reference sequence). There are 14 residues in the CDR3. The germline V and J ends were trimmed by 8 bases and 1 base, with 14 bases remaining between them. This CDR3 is CASRKRGSNTEAFF. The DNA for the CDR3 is TGTGCCAGCCGAAAGAGGGGATCGAACACTGAAGCTTTCTTT.